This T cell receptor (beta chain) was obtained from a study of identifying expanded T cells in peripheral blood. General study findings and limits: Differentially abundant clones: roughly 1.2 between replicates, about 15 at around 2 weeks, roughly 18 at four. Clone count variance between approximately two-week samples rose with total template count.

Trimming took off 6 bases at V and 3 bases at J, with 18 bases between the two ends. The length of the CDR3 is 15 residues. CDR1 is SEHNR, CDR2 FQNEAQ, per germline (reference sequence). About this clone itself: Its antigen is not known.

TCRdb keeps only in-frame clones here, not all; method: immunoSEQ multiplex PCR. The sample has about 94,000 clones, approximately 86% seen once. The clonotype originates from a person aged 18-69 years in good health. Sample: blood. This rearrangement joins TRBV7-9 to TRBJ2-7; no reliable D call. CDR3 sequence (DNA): TGTGCCAGCAGTCTAAACCTGGCCAACTACTACGAGCAGTACTTC. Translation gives CASSLNLANYYEQYF.